Below, 23 T cell receptor beta chains from the same sample are listed, as sequenced in a study of blood T cell repertoires in COVID-19 (TCRdb year 2020). Libraries were built with the immunoSEQ multiplex PCR assay. Entries here come from immuneACCESS through TCRdb and include only in-frame sequences with V and J called. Some clones fail to appear in such tables; in the studies checked, an unresolved V gene covers under half of the shortfall, and the cause of the remainder is unknown. The sample records around 270,000 clones, about 83% of which are singletons. Clones ranked in the top ten supply approximately 1.5% of the sample. Sequencing used peripheral blood. The receptors were gathered from a middle-aged woman who had recovered from COVID-19.

The chain has TRBV11-2 and TRBJ1-6; 8 bases agree with TRBD1. After removal of 1 base from V and 10 bases from J, the junction contained 6 bases not matched to a gene. The CDR3 extends over 15 amino acids. Germline assignment: CDR1 SGHAT and CDR2 FQNNGV. The CDR3 region is CASSLVDRDLSPLHF. In nucleotides, the CDR3 is TGTGCCAGCAGCTTAGTGGACAGGGATTTGTCACCCCTCCACTTT.

V and J are TRBV29-1 and TRBJ1-4; TRBD1 is a possible D gene (5 bases). Germline V gene data show CDR1 as SQVTM and CDR2 as ANQGSEA. The CDR3 consists of 13 residues. Trimming cost V 4 bases and J 3 bases, with 9 bases left between them. The CDR3 nucleotides are TGCAGCGTTGCCGCAGGGTCTAATGAAAAACTGTTTTTT. Amino acids: CSVAAGSNEKLFF.

The chain uses TRBV19 and TRBJ2-6, with 7 bases that match TRBD1. Trimming cost V 5 bases and J 2 bases; bases outside gene matches: 3. The CDR3 covers 15 residues. Germline V gene lookup returns CDR1 LNHDA and CDR2 SQIVND (reference sequence). This chain's CDR3 is CASSATGAGANVLTF. CDR3 nucleotides: TGTGCCAGTAGTGCCACAGGGGCTGGGGCCAACGTCCTGACTTTC.

This chain joins TRBV7-2 and TRBJ1-1, with D perhaps TRBD1 (5 bases). The germline V and J ends were trimmed by 8 bases and 3 bases, with 13 bases remaining between them. The CDR3 totals 13 residues. Germline assignment: CDR1 SGHTA and CDR2 FQGNSA. CDR3 protein: CASAGMLDTEAFF. The CDR3, as DNA: TGTGCCAGCGCAGGGATGCTGGACACTGAAGCTTTCTTT.

The chain employs TRBV6-1 and TRBJ1-1; 7 bases match TRBD1. Germline V lookup: CDR1 MNHNS, CDR2 SASEGT. The CDR3 contains 14 residues. V was pared by 3 bases and J by 0 bases, with 1 base of the junction left unmatched. CDR3 sequence reads: CASSDQGVNTEAFF. The CDR3 nucleotides read TGTGCCAGCAGTGACCAGGGGGTGAACACTGAAGCTTTCTTT.

The sample holds a few counts of this clone. This chain connects TRBV28 to TRBJ2-7; TRBD2 might be the D (6 bases). The CDR3 length is 15 residues. CDR1 is MDHEN and CDR2 is SYDVKM in the germline V gene. Trimming stripped 2 bases from V and 3 bases from J, with 14 bases between. CDR3 protein: CASSLTQRGIYEQYF. In nucleotides, the CDR3 is TGTGCCAGCAGTTTAACCCAACGGGGGATCTACGAGCAGTACTTC.

The V gene is TRBV7-3, the J gene TRBJ2-6; the D is unclear. This CDR3 is 17 amino acids long. V was shortened by 0 bases and J by 0 bases, with 9 bases between the two germline ends. CDR1 and CDR2 from the germline V gene are SGHTA and FQGTGA. CDR3 in DNA: TGTGCCAGCAGCTTAACGGGCCCGAGCTCTGGGGCCAACGTCCTGACTTTC. This codes for CASSLTGPSSGANVLTF.

This clone was counted only a few times. The CDR3 is CASSLGQYNSPLHF. CDR3 in DNA: TGTGCCAGCAGTTTGGGACAATATAATTCACCCCTCCACTTT. The rearrangement joins TRBV28 to TRBJ1-6, with TRBD1 as a possible D gene (6 bases). Germline V lookup: CDR1 MDHEN, CDR2 SYDVKM. V dropped 3 bases and J dropped 4 bases, with 7 bases sitting between them. CDR3 length equals 14 residues.

This rearrangement joins TRBV24-1 to TRBJ2-1; 7 bases align to TRBD1. Germline V lookup: CDR1 KGHDR, CDR2 SFDVKD. The CDR3 contains 17 residues. J gave up 0 bases and V 3 bases, and 7 bases lay outside the gene matches. CDR3 bases: TGTGCCACCAGTGATCTAACAGGGGAACACTCCTACAATGAGCAGTTCTTC. Its translation: CATSDLTGEHSYNEQFF.

The J gene is TRBJ1-3, the V gene TRBV3-1 (or the pseudogene TRBV3-2); D ambiguous. Germline-derived CDR1 and CDR2 are LGHDT and YNNKEL (reference sequence). The CDR3 has 13 residues. Trimming removed 3 bases from V and 0 bases from J, with 3 bases in between. The DNA for the CDR3 is TGTGCCAGCAGCCACGGCTCTGGAAACACCATATATTTT. This translates into CASSHGSGNTIYF.

V is TRBV10-3 and J is TRBJ1-1; TRBD1 is a possible D gene (6 bases). The CDR3 totals 14 residues. V was cut by 2 bases and J by 5 bases, with 12 bases left in between. Germline V gene sequence: CDR1 ENHRY, CDR2 SYGVKD. The CDR3 nucleotides are TGTGCCATCAGTGAGCGGGACACGAGGACTGAAGCTTTCTTT. Amino acid sequence: CAISERDTRTEAFF.

The chain has TRBV7-2 and TRBJ1-6, with 8 positions matching TRBD1. Germline V lookup: CDR1 SGHTA, CDR2 FQGNSA. This CDR3 comprises 15 residues. V trimming: 3 bases; J trimming: 10 bases; junction bases outside the gene matches: 8. The CDR3, as DNA: TGTGCCAGCAGCTTGTGGGTCAGGGGGCGATCACCCCTCCACTTT. Protein product: CASSLWVRGRSPLHF.

This clone appeared a single time. The gene calls are TRBV10-1 and TRBJ1-4, with D hard to call. Germline V CDR1 and CDR2: WNHNN, SYGVQD (reference sequence). The germline V and J ends were trimmed by 8 bases and 0 bases, with 13 bases remaining between them. The CDR3 totals 15 residues. The CDR3 region has the DNA TGCGCCAGCCCGGGGAGGACCGCAACTAATGAAAAACTGTTTTTT. Translation: CASPGRTATNEKLFF.

This clone appeared many times. This chain uses TRBV4-1 with TRBJ2-3; no firm D call. The V gene's germline CDR1 is MGHRA and CDR2 YSYEKL. V dropped 0 bases and J dropped 2 bases, with 6 bases sitting between them. The CDR3 sequence is 14 residues long. The CDR3 region is CASSQDAHTDTQYF. CDR3 nucleotide sequence: TGCGCCAGCAGCCAAGACGCACACACAGATACGCAGTATTTT.

Only a few counts were recorded for this clone. The V and J genes are TRBV5-1 and TRBJ2-3; the D gene is possibly TRBD1 (5 bases). The germline V and J ends were trimmed by 4 bases and 5 bases, with 23 bases remaining between them. This CDR3 region has 17 residues. The V gene's germline CDR1 is SGHRS and CDR2 YFSETQ. The CDR3 DNA reads as TGCGCCAGCAGCCCAGGAACACAGGTGCCTAGGGGAGATACGCAGTATTTT. The encoded protein is CASSPGTQVPRGDTQYF.

CDR3 nucleotide sequence: TGTGCCAGCAGCGGCCCAGCGGAGGATAATTCACCCCTCCACTTT. Amino acids: CASSGPAEDNSPLHF. V gene TRBV5-6 combines with J gene TRBJ1-6; no reliable D call. Trimming shortened V by 4 bases and J by 5 bases, and 13 bases separated the two germline ends. This CDR3 is 15 amino acids long. Per germline, CDR1 SGHDT and CDR2 YYEEEE.

V usage is TRBV3-1 (or the pseudogene TRBV3-2) and J usage is TRBJ1-2, with D unclear. This CDR3 has 13 residues. Germline V lookup: CDR1 LGHDT, CDR2 YNNKEL (reference sequence). V was cut by 1 base and J by 8 bases, with 11 bases left in between. Written as DNA, the CDR3 is TGTGCCAGCAGCCAAGGAGTTGTGGTAGGCTACACCTTC. Protein sequence: CASSQGVVVGYTF.

This clone was detected once. The chain is built from TRBV27 and TRBJ2-5, with TRBD2 matching 7 bases. Germline V gives CDR1 MNHEY, CDR2 SMNVEV (reference sequence). Trimming at V came to 5 bases and at J to 10 bases, leaving 13 bases not matched to a gene. CDR3 size: 14 residues. The CDR3 nucleotides read TGTGCCAGCAGTCCACCGGGACTATTAGGAATCCAGTACTTC. It specifies CASSPPGLLGIQYF.

As regards this clone: Relative to the germline gene, one junction end is altered; a read error may explain this. The chain has TRBV5-1 and TRBJ2-3; 10 positions agree with TRBD2. Looked up from germline, CDR1 is SGHRS and CDR2 is YFSETQ. The CDR3 consists of 15 residues. The CDR3: CATSEGAGGSDTQYF. The CDR3 DNA is TGCGCCACCAGCGAAGGAGCGGGGGGGTCAGATACGCAGTATTTT. Looking up the rest from reference TRBV5-1 and TRBJ2-3 gives the full variable domain: KAGVTQTPRYLIKTRGQQVTLSCSPISGHRSVSWYQQTPGQGLQFLFEYFSETQRNKGNFPGRFSGRQFSNSRSEMNVSTLELGDSALYLCATSEGAGGSDTQYFGPGTRLTVL.

The J gene is TRBJ1-4, the V gene TRBV14; tentative D call: TRBD1 (6 bases). Germline CDR1 and CDR2: SGHDN and FVKESK. The CDR3 is made up of 17 amino acids. V was shortened by 2 bases and J by 7 bases, with 20 bases between the two germline ends. The DNA of the CDR3 is TGTGCCAGCAGCCAAATGCGGGGGGGGCTGTTCGGTGAAAAACTGTTTTTT. The encoded protein is CASSQMRGGLFGEKLFF.

V is TRBV3-1 (or the pseudogene TRBV3-2) and J is TRBJ1-5, with 8 bases fitting TRBD1. The junction had 5 bases not matched to a gene; V was cut back by 1 base and J by 3 bases. The CDR3 extends over 16 amino acids. Germline CDR1 LGHDT, CDR2 YNNKEL (reference sequence). The CDR3, as DNA: TGTGCCAGCAGCCAAGTTGCAGGGGGCGTCAATCAGCCCCAGCATTTT. It yields the protein CASSQVAGGVNQPQHF.

Only a few counts were recorded for this clone. The chain has TRBV4-2 and TRBJ2-1; TRBD2 agrees at 12 bases. CDR3 size: 15 residues. The ends lost 4 bases at V and 8 bases at J; junction bases unmatched: 6. Germline V gene data show CDR1 as LGHNA and CDR2 as YNFKEQ. In DNA, the CDR3 is TGTGCCAGCAGCCCCCGGACTAGCGGGGCCCATGAGCAGTTCTTC. As protein: CASSPRTSGAHEQFF.

This clone has only a few counts. V gene TRBV2 combines with J gene TRBJ1-5; 7 nucleotides line up with TRBD1. The trim removed 1 base at V and 6 bases at J, leaving 9 bases unmatched. Germline CDR1 is SNHLY and CDR2 is FYNNEI. The CDR3 has 16 amino acids. The CDR3 region has the DNA TGTGCCAGCAGTGAAGAGGGGGCCGACCTAGGTCAGCCCCAGCATTTT. It codes for CASSEEGADLGQPQHF.